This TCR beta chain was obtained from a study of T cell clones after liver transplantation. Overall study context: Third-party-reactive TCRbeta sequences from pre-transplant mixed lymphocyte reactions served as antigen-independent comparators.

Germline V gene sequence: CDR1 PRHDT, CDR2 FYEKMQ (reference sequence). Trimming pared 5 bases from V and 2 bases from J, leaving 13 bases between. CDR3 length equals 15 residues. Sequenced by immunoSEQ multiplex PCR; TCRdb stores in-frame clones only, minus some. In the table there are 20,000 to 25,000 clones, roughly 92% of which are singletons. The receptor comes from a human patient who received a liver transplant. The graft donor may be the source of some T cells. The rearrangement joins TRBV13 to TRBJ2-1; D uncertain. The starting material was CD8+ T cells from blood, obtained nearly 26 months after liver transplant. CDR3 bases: TGTGCCAGCAGCCCCCGGGCCATAACCTACAATGAGCAGTTCTTC. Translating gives CASSPRAITYNEQFF.